This record covers a single T cell receptor beta chain. CDR3 regions of TCR beta were amplified from RNA transcripts. After a first-round RT-PCR with HTBI primers, a second-round multiplex PCR was run. In TCRdb, the multiplex PCR reads were re-called with MiXCR into one record per CDR3 protein. The data contain roughly 380,000 distinct CDR3 sequences, approximately 15% of them seen just once; the ten biggest clones take up 7%. V lost 5 bases, J lost 8 bases, and 12 bases lay in between. From germline, CDR1 is MDHEN and CDR2 SYDVKM. This CDR3 region has 12 residues. The record originates from a study of Graves' ophthalmopathy and Graves' hyperthyroidism.

Sequenced material: peripheral blood. The gene calls are TRBV28 and TRBJ1-1; D ambiguous. The TCR was taken from a woman aged 18 to 35 with stable Graves' hyperthyroidism. CDR3 amino acids: CASSGRAGEAFF. The CDR3 nucleotides are TGTGCCAGCAGTGGGAGGGCGGGGGAAGCTTTCTTT.